This entry lists 16 T cell receptor beta chains sequenced from one sample in a study of T cells after yellow fever vaccination. TCRdb fed the 5' RACE reads into MiXCR, producing one record per CDR3 protein. The repertoire holds approximately 580,000 distinct CDR3 sequences, 17% seen once, with about 18% in the top ten. The starting material was PBMCs, obtained 5 to 6 days after the first yellow fever vaccination. These receptors all come from a man aged 18-30 years who received the YFV17D yellow fever vaccine.

In its sample, this clonotype was seen a few times. The DNA for the CDR3 is TGTGCCAGCCAGGAGTGGGACAGCATGATCTATGGCTACACCTTC. This gives the protein CASQEWDSMIYGYTF. The chain combines TRBV19 with TRBJ1-2, with TRBD1 matching 7 bases. The CDR3 length is 15 residues. Germline CDR1 reads LNHDA; CDR2 reads SQIVND (reference sequence). Trimming cost V 9 bases and J 4 bases; bases outside gene matches: 14.

The chain uses TRBV28 and TRBJ1-1, with unresolved D. V was pared by 6 bases and J by 4 bases, with 12 bases between. CDR3 size: 13 residues. From germline, CDR1 is MDHEN and CDR2 SYDVKM. This CDR3 is CASRTPWSTEAFF. The CDR3 nucleotides read TGTGCCAGCAGAACTCCATGGTCCACTGAAGCTTTCTTT. The variable domain in full, completed from reference TRBV28 and TRBJ1-1, reads DVKVTQSSRYLVKRTGEKVFLECVQDMDHENMFWYRQDPGLGLRLIYFSYDVKMKEKGDIPEGYSVSREKKERFSLILESASTNQTSMYLCASRTPWSTEAFFGQGTRLTVV.

The chain links TRBV5-4 to TRBJ1-6; D unresolved. The CDR3 is 19 residues long. V lost 0 bases to trimming and J lost 7 bases, with 23 bases between them. Germline V CDR1 and CDR2: SGHNT, YYREEE (reference sequence). CDR3 region: CASSLAPPGRRTRNSPLHF. In nucleotides, the CDR3 is TGTGCCAGCAGCTTGGCTCCTCCAGGCAGACGGACCAGAAATTCACCCCTCCACTTT.

This clonotype appeared a few times. The chain combines TRBV11-2 with TRBJ1-2; no clear D. In germline, CDR1 is SGHAT, CDR2 FQNNGV. Trimming left V 5 bases short and J 2 bases short, with 15 bases between. This CDR3 is built from 15 residues. The CDR3: CASSPEQGGNYGYTF. The DNA for the CDR3 is TGTGCCAGCAGCCCCGAACAAGGAGGAAACTATGGCTACACCTTC.

The J gene is TRBJ2-1, the V gene TRBV5-1; D possibly corresponds to TRBD1 (6 bases). Germline CDR1 and CDR2: SGHRS and YFSETQ. Between the trimmed V and J ends, which lost 0 bases and 0 bases, there was a span of 13 bases. CDR3 length: 17 amino acids. DNA of the CDR3: TGCGCCAGCAGCTTGGCACAGGGCCTGAGCTCCTACAATGAGCAGTTCTTC. Amino acid sequence: CASSLAQGLSSYNEQFF. The full variable domain, in which reference TRBV5-1 and TRBJ2-1 provide the parts outside the CDR3, is KAGVTQTPRYLIKTRGQQVTLSCSPISGHRSVSWYQQTPGQGLQFLFEYFSETQRNKGNFPGRFSGRQFSNSRSEMNVSTLELGDSALYLCASSLAQGLSSYNEQFFGPGTRLTVL.

This clonotype has more than one count but fewer than ten. V gene TRBV12-3 or TRBV12-4 combines with J gene TRBJ2-7; perhaps TRBD1 as D (6 bases). This CDR3 has 13 residues. V lost 2 bases, J lost 12 bases, and 17 bases lay in between. The CDR3 region has the DNA TGTGCCAGCAGTTTAAGGGACACCCCCTCGGCGTACTTC. Encoded protein: CASSLRDTPSAYF.

V gene TRBV7-8 combines with J gene TRBJ1-2; the D gene is possibly TRBD1 (5 bases). CDR1 and CDR2 from the germline V gene are SGHVS and FQNEAQ. The CDR3 length is 14 residues. Trimming removed 2 bases from V and 7 bases from J, with 14 bases in between. The CDR3 nucleotides are TGTGCCAGCAGCTTATGGGGCAGGGAGGGTGGCTACACCTTC. As protein: CASSLWGREGGYTF.

The chain employs TRBV5-1 and TRBJ2-5, with 7 bases fitting TRBD1. Per the germline V gene, CDR1 is SGHRS and CDR2 is YFSETQ. The length of the CDR3 is 14 residues. The V and J ends lost 8 bases and 2 bases, in that order; junction bases with no gene match: 9. The CDR3 sequence is CASYPGQQQETQYF. CDR3 nucleotides: TGCGCCAGTTACCCGGGACAGCAACAAGAGACCCAGTACTTC.

This clonotype was recorded a few times. The chain has TRBV11-2 and TRBJ2-7; D perhaps matches TRBD2 (6 bases). With 4 bases removed from V and 1 base from J, the gap between germline ends came to 11 bases. In germline, CDR1 is SGHAT, CDR2 FQNNGV. This CDR3 is built from 14 residues. CDR3 loop: CASSSGTLSYEQYV. The CDR3 region has the DNA TGTGCCAGCAGCTCAGGGACTTTGTCCTACGAGCAGTACGTC.

The V gene is TRBV12-3 or TRBV12-4, the J gene TRBJ2-3, with 9 nucleotides matching TRBD1. Trimming removed 5 bases from V and 6 bases from J; junction bases left unmatched: 6. There are 14 residues in the CDR3. This chain's CDR3 is CASSPNRGRDTQYF. CDR3 coding DNA: TGTGCCAGCAGTCCCAACAGGGGGCGGGATACGCAGTATTTT.

This clonotype was recorded at least ten times. The CDR3 nucleotides are TGCAGCGCAGCGGGGACAGGGCGATTGGAGACCCAGTACTTC. Translating it yields CSAAGTGRLETQYF. The J gene is TRBJ2-5, the V gene TRBV29-1, with 9 bases lining up with TRBD1. Germline CDR1 SQVTM, CDR2 ANQGSEA. CDR3 length: 14 residues. The junction had 11 bases not matched to a gene; V was cut back by 7 bases and J by 5 bases.

V usage is TRBV6-5 and J usage is TRBJ2-7, with D possibly being TRBD1 (5 bases). The CDR3 covers 14 residues. Germline V gene sequence: CDR1 MNHEY, CDR2 SVGAGI. Between the trimmed V and J ends, which lost 2 bases and 2 bases, there was a span of 10 bases. In DNA form, the CDR3 reads TGTGCCAGCAGTTACGTCAGGGCCGCCTACGAGCAGTACTTC. Translated: CASSYVRAAYEQYF.

This clonotype showed up just a few times. The gene calls are TRBV20-1 and TRBJ1-2; possibly TRBD1 for D (6 bases). CDR1 is DFQATT, CDR2 SNEGSKA, per germline (reference sequence). CDR3 length: 14 residues. The V and J ends lost 0 bases and 4 bases respectively, with 12 bases between them. The chain's CDR3 is CSARDRGRGYGYTF. The CDR3 bases are TGCAGTGCTAGAGATAGGGGCAGGGGCTATGGCTACACCTTC.

This clonotype came up a few times. This chain uses TRBV6-5 with TRBJ1-3, with D possibly matching TRBD1 (5 bases). From germline, CDR1 is MNHEY and CDR2 SVGAGI. The CDR3 totals 16 residues. V lost 2 bases to trimming and J lost 4 bases, with 15 bases between them. The CDR3 nucleotides are TGTGCCAGCAGTTACGCGGGGCAGGGAATCGGAAACACCATATATTTT. It codes for CASSYAGQGIGNTIYF.

This clonotype has a handful of counts. The chain has TRBV20-1 and TRBJ2-3; D call uncertain. The CDR3 totals 11 residues. CDR1 is DFQATT, CDR2 SNEGSKA, per germline (reference sequence). With 5 bases removed from V and 5 bases from J, the gap between germline ends came to 8 bases. The CDR3 DNA reads TGCAGTGCTCGTCATGGAGATACGCAGTATTTT. It is translated as CSARHGDTQYF.

This clonotype came up a few times. V usage is TRBV3-1 and J usage is TRBJ2-5; 7 bases line up with TRBD1. Trimming at V came to 5 bases and at J to 0 bases, leaving 6 bases not matched to a gene. Germline CDR1 LGHDT, CDR2 YNNKEL (reference sequence). The CDR3 length is 15 residues. This CDR3 is CASSDRDGYQETQYF. The CDR3 nucleotides read TGTGCCAGCAGCGACAGGGATGGGTACCAAGAGACCCAGTACTTC.